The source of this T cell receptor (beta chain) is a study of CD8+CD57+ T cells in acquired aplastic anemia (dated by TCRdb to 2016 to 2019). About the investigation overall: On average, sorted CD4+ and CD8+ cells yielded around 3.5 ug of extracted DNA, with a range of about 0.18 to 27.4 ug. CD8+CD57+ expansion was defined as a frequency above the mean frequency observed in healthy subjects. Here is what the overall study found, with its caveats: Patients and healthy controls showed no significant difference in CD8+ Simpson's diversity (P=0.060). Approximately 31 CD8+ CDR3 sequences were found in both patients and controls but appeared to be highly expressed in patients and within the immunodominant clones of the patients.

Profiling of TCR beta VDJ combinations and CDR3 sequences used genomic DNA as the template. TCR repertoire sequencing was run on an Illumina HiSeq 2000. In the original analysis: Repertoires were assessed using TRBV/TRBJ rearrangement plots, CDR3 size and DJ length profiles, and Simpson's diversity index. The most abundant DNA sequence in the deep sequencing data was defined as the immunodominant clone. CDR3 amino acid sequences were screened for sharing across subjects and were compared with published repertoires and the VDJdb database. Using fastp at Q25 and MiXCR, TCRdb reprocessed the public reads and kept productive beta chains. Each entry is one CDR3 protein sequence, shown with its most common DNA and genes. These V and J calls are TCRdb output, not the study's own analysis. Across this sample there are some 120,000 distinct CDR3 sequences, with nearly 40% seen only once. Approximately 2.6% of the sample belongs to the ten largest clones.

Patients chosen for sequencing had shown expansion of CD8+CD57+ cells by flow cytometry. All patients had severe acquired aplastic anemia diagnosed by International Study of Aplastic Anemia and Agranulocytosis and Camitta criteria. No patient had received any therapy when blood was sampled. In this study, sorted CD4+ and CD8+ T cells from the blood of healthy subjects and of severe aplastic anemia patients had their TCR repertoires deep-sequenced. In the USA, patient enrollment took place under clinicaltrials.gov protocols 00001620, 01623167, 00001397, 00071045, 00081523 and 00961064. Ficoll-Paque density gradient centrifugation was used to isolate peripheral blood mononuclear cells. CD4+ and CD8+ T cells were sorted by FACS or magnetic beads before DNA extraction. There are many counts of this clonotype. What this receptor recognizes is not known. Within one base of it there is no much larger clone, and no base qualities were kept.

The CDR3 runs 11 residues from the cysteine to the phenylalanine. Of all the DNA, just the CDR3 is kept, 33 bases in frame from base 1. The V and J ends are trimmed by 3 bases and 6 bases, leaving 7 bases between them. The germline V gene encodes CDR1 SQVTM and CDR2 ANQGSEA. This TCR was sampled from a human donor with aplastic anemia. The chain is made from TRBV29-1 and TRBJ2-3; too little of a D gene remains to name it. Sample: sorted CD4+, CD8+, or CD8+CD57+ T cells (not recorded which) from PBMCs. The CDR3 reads CSVDDPDTQYF. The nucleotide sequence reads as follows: TGCAGCGTTGATGACCCGGATACGCAGTATTTT.